A selection of T cell receptor beta chains follows, all from one sample in a study of T cell responses to AZD1222 COVID-19 vaccine. Assay used: immunoSEQ multiplex PCR; TCRdb lists only in-frame clones, some missing. This sample has about 120,000 clones; roughly nine tenths occur once, and the top ten carry roughly 4.7%. The sequences come from peripheral blood, collected on day 0 of AZD1222 vaccination. Every receptor here comes from an adult in good health. CDR3s include the opening cysteine and the closing phenylalanine or tryptophan. A D gene is named only where the DNA matches it firmly. Only part of the rows carry a size: once, few, many, or a class if the clone is expanded.

TRBD2	TRBV7-2	-	TRBJ2-7	TGTGCCAGCAGCAGACGGACTAGCGGTTCCTACGAGCAGTACTTC	CASSRRTSGSYEQYF
-	TRBV24-1	-	TRBJ1-5	TGTGCCACCAGTGATTCCGGTTATCAGCCCCAGCATTTT	CATSDSGYQPQHF
TRBD1	TRBV15	-	TRBJ1-2	TGTGCCACCAGCAGTGCGGGACAGCCTACTTATGGCTACACCTTC	CATSSAGQPTYGYTF
-	TRBV30	-	TRBJ1-2	TGTGCCTGGAGGGGGGACGGCTATGGCTACACCTTC	CAWRGDGYGYTF
-	TRBV9	-	TRBJ1-3	TGTGCCAGCAGCGGCGACGGGGGGCTAGGAAACACCATATATTTT	CASSGDGGLGNTIYF
TRBD1	TRBV28	-	TRBJ2-2	TGTGCCAGCAGTTTGTGGACAGGGGGCCCCACCGGGGAGCTGTTTTTT	CASSLWTGGPTGELFF
-	TRBV6-2/TRBV6-3	-	TRBJ2-5	TGTGCCAGCAGTCACCTCAGGGGAAGAGAGACCCAGTACTTC	CASSHLRGRETQYF
TRBD1	TRBV6-5	-	TRBJ1-5	TGTGCCAGCAGGGAGCGGACAGGGGTAAAACAGCCCCAGCATTTT	CASRERTGVKQPQHF
-	TRBV27	-	TRBJ2-1	TGTGCCAGCAGTCCTAGACCCCCGGCCTACAATGAGCAGTTCTTC	CASSPRPPAYNEQFF
-	TRBV2	-	TRBJ1-2	TGTGCCAGCACGAGCCAGCTACCTCATCTCGGCTATGGCTACACCTTC	CASTSQLPHLGYGYTF
TRBD1	TRBV19	few	TRBJ2-1	TGTGCCAGTAGTCCACCACCCGGACAGGGGGACTACAATGAGCAGTTCTTC	CASSPPPGQGDYNEQFF
-	TRBV18	-	TRBJ1-3	TGTGCCAGCTCACCAGCTTCAGGACCACGCACTGGAAACACCATATATTTT	CASSPASGPRTGNTIYF
TRBD1	TRBV20-1	-	TRBJ1-6	TGCAGTGCTAGTCCCAGAGGACAGGCCTATAATTCACCCCTCCACTTT	CSASPRGQAYNSPLHF
-	TRBV12-5	-	TRBJ2-2	TGTGCTAGTGGTTTGAGTAAAAAGGACAGCCACCCCACCGGGGAGCTGTTTTTT	CASGLSKKDSHPTGELFF
-	TRBV19	-	TRBJ1-5	TGTGCCAGTAGTCACAGGGATAGCAATCAGCCCCAGCATTTT	CASSHRDSNQPQHF
-	TRBV7-3	-	TRBJ2-1	TGTGCCAGCAGCCTGAGGGGGGCGGGTGAGCAGTTCTTC	CASSLRGAGEQFF
-	TRBV27	-	TRBJ1-1	TGTGCCAGCAGGTCTAGGCGGGTGAACACTGAAGCTTTCTTT	CASRSRRVNTEAFF
TRBD1	TRBV4-1	-	TRBJ1-4	TGCGCCAGCAGCCAGGGACAGGCGGCAGCTAATGAAAAACTGTTTTTT	CASSQGQAAANEKLFF
-	TRBV9	-	TRBJ2-7	TGTGCCAGCAGCGTAGACGAGGGGTTTCCCTACGAGCAGTACTTC	CASSVDEGFPYEQYF
TRBD1	TRBV19	-	TRBJ1-5	TGTGCCAGTAGTATTGGGACAGAGTATAGCAATCAGCCCCAGCATTTT	CASSIGTEYSNQPQHF
-	TRBV9	-	TRBJ1-4	TGTGCCAGCAGCTATGACAGCCGAAATGAAAAACTGTTTTTT	CASSYDSRNEKLFF
TRBD2	TRBV13	-	TRBJ2-3	TGTGCCAGCAGCTTCGGACTAGCGGGGGGCACAGATACGCAGTATTTT	CASSFGLAGGTDTQYF
-	TRBV5-6	-	TRBJ2-5	TGTGCCAGCAGTTCGACGGTCGGAGGAGAGACCCAGTACTTC	CASSSTVGGETQYF
-	TRBV27	once	TRBJ2-7	TGTGCCAGCAGTTTCAACAGAAATCCCTACGAGCAGTACTTC	CASSFNRNPYEQYF
TRBD1	TRBV28	-	TRBJ1-5	TGTGCCAGCAGTCTTCATACAGGGGGGGGTCAGCCCCAGCATTTT	CASSLHTGGGQPQHF
TRBD1	TRBV30	-	TRBJ1-4	TGTGCCTGGGGAAGACAGGGTGGAGAAAAACTGTTTTTT	CAWGRQGGEKLFF
-	TRBV6-5	-	TRBJ1-2	TGTGCCAGCCGAGAAACAGGAAGGGTAGGCTACACCTTC	CASRETGRVGYTF
TRBD1	TRBV28	few	TRBJ2-7	TGTGCCAGCAGCCGGACAGGGGGGTCCTACGAGCAGTACTTC	CASSRTGGSYEQYF
-	TRBV24-1	-	TRBJ1-1	TGTGCCACCAGCCCATCCCAGGGGTTGGTCACTGAAGCTTTCTTT	CATSPSQGLVTEAFF